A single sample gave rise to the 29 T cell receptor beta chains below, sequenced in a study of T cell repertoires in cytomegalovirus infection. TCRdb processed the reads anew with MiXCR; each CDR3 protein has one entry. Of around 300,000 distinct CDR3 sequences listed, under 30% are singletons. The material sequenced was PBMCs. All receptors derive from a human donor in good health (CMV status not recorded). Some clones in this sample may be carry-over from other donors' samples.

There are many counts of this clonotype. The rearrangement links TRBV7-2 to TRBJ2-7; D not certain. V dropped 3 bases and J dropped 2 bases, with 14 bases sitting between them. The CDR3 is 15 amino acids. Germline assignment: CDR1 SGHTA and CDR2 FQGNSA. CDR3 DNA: TGTGCCAGCAGCTTTTTGTGGGATCAAGCCTACGAGCAGTACTTC. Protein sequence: CASSFLWDQAYEQYF.

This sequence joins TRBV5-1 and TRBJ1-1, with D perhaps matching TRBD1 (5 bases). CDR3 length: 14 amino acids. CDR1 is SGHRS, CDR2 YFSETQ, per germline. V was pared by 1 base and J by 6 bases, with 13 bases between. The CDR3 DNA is TGCGCCAGCAGCTTGTCACCAGGGAAGTCTGAAGCTTTCTTT. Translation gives CASSLSPGKSEAFF.

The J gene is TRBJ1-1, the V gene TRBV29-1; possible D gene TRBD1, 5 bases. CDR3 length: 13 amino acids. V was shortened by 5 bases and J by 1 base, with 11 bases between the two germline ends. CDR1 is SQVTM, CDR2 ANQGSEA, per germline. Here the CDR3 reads CSVQRGSNTEAFF. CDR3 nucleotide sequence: TGCAGCGTTCAAAGGGGCTCGAACACTGAAGCTTTCTTT.

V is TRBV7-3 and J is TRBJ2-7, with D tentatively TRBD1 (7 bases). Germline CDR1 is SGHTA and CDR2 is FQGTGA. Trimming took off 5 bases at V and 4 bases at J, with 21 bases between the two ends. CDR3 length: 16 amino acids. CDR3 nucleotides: TGTGCCAGCAGCCAGCGGGTTGGGACAGACCCATACGAGCAGTACTTC. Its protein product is CASSQRVGTDPYEQYF. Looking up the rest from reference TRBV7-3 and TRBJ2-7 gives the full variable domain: GAGVSQTPSNKVTEKGKYVELRCDPISGHTALYWYRQSLGQGPEFLIYFQGTGAADDSGLPNDRFFAVRPEGSVSTLKIQRTERGDSAVYLCASSQRVGTDPYEQYFGPGTRLTVT.

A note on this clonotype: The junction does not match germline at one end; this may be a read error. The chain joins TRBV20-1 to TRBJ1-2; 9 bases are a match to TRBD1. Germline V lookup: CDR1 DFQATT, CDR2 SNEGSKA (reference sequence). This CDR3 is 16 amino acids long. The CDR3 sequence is CSARDGVTGGGYGYTF. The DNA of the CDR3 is TGCAGTGCTAGAGATGGGGTGACAGGGGGTGGATATGGATACACCTTC.

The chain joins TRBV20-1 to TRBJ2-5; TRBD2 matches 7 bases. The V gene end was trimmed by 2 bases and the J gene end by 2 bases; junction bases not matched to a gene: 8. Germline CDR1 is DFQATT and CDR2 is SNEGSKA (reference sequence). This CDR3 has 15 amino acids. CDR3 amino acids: CSARQGGSGQETQYF. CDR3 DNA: TGCAGTGCTAGACAGGGAGGGTCGGGTCAAGAGACCCAGTACTTC.

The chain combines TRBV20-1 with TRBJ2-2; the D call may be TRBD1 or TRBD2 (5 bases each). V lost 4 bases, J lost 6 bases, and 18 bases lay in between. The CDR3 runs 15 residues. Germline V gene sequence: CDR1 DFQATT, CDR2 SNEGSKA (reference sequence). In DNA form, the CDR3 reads TGCAGTGCTACCATGGAGAGGGGAATCGCCGGGGAGCTGTTTTTT. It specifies CSATMERGIAGELFF.

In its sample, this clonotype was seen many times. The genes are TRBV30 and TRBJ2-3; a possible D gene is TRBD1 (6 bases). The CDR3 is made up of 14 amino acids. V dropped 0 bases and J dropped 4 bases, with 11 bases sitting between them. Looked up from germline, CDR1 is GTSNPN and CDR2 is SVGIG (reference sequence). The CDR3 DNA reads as TGTGCCTGGAGTGTCTGGGGGCAGGCAGATACGCAGTATTTT. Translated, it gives CAWSVWGQADTQYF.

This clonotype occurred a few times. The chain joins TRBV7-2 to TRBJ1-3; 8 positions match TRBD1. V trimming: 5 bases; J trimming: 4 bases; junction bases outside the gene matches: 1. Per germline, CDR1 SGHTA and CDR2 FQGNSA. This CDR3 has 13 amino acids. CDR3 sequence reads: CASSRDRGNTIYF. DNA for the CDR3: TGTGCCAGCAGCAGGGACAGGGGAAACACCATATATTTT.

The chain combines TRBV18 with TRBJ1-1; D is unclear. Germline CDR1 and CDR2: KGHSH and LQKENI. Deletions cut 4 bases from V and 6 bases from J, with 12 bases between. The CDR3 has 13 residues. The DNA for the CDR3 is TGTGCCAGCTCACAGACCGAGGACGCTGAAGCTTTCTTT. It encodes CASSQTEDAEAFF.

CDR3 loop: CASSTPRGGGVEDTQYF. The CDR3 region has the DNA TGCGCCAGCAGCACACCGAGGGGCGGGGGGGTGGAAGATACGCAGTATTTT. V usage is TRBV5-1 and J usage is TRBJ2-3; 9 bases align to TRBD2. Germline values: CDR1 SGHRS, CDR2 YFSETQ. After removal of 4 bases from V and 5 bases from J, the junction contained 14 bases not matched to a gene. CDR3 length: 17 residues.

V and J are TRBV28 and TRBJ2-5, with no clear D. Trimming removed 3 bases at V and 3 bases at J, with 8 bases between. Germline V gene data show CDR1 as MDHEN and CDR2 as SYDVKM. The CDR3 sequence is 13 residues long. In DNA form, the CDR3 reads TGTGCCAGCAGTTTGGGGATTAAAGAGACCCAGTACTTC. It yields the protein CASSLGIKETQYF.

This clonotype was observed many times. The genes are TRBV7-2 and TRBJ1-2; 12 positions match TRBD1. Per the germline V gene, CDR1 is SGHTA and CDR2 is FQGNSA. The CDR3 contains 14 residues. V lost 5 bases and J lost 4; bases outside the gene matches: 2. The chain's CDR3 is CASSGTGGPYGYTF. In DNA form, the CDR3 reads TGTGCCAGCAGCGGGACAGGGGGCCCCTATGGCTACACCTTC.

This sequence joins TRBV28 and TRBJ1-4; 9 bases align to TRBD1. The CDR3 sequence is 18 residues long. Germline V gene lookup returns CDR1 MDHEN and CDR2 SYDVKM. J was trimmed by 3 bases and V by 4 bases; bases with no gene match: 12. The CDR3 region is CASSSTGQGGRANEKLFF. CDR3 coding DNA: TGTGCCAGCAGTTCGACGGGACAGGGAGGACGGGCTAATGAAAAACTGTTTTTT.

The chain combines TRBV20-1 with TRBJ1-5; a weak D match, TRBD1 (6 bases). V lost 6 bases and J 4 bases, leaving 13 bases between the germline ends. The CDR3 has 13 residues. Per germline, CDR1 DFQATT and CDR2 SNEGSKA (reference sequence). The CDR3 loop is CSATRDTNQPQHF. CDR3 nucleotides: TGCAGTGCCACCCGGGACACAAATCAGCCCCAGCATTTT.

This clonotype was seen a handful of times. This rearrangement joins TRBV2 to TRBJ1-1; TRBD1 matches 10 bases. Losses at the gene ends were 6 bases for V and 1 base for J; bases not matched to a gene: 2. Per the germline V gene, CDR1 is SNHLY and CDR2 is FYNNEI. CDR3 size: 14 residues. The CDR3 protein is CASRTGGTNTEAFF. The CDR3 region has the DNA TGTGCCAGCAGGACAGGGGGCACGAACACTGAAGCTTTCTTT.

The CDR3 here is CASSVREGYEQYF. The CDR3 bases are TGTGCCAGCAGCGTCCGGGAGGGCTACGAGCAGTACTTC. The chain has TRBV27 and TRBJ2-7, with TRBD2 identical over 8 bases. CDR1 is MNHEY, CDR2 SMNVEV, per germline (reference sequence). The length of the CDR3 is 13 residues. V lost 6 bases and J lost 3; bases outside the gene matches: 4.

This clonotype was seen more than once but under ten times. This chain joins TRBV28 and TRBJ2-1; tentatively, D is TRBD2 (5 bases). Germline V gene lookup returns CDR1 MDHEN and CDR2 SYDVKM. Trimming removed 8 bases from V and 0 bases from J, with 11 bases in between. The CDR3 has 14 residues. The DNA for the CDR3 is TGTGCCAGCTGTTGGAGGATCTCCTACAATGAGCAGTTCTTC. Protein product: CASCWRISYNEQFF.

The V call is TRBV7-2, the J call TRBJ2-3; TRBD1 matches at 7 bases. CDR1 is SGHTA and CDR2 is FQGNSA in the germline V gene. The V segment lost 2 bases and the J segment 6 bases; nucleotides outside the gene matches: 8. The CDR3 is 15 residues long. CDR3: CASSLIRTGYDTQYF. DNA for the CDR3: TGTGCCAGCAGCTTAATCCGGACAGGTTACGATACGCAGTATTTT.

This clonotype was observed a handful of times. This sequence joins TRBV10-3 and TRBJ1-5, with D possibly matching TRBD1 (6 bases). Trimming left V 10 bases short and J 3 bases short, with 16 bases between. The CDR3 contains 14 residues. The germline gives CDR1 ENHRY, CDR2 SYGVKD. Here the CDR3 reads CASKGVIDNQPQHF. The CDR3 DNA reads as TGTGCCAGCAAGGGGGTAATCGACAATCAGCCCCAGCATTTT.

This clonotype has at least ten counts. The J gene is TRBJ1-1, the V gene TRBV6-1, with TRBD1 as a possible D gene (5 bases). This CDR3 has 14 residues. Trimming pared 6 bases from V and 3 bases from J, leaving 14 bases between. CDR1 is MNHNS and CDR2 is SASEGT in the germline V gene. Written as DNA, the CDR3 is TGTGCCAGCAGCCCCGGGACTGAGTACACTGAAGCTTTCTTT. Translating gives CASSPGTEYTEAFF.

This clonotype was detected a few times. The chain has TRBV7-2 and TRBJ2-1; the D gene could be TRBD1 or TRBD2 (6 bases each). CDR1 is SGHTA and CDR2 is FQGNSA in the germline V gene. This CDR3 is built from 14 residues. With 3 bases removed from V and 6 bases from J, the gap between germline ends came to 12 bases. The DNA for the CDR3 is TGTGCCAGCAGCTTCACGGGGGCGCGCAATGAGCAGTTCTTC. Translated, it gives CASSFTGARNEQFF.

The CDR3: CASSLAGSGQAETQYF. Here the CDR3 DNA reads TGTGCCAGCAGCTTAGCTGGCTCCGGACAGGCGGAGACCCAGTACTTC. The chain recombines TRBV7-6 with TRBJ2-5, with 7 bases matching TRBD1. Losses at the gene ends were 0 bases for V and 5 bases for J; bases not matched to a gene: 9. The CDR3 runs to 16 residues. The germline V gene encodes CDR1 SGHVS and CDR2 FNYEAQ.

The CDR3 protein is CASNVLGTGVGTEAFF. CDR3 sequence (DNA): TGTGCCAGCAACGTCCTCGGGACAGGGGTCGGCACTGAAGCTTTCTTT. The chain recombines TRBV28 with TRBJ1-1; 10 positions match TRBD1. V was clipped by 7 bases and J by 4 bases; unmatched bases: 12. Germline values: CDR1 MDHEN, CDR2 SYDVKM. The CDR3 extends over 16 amino acids.

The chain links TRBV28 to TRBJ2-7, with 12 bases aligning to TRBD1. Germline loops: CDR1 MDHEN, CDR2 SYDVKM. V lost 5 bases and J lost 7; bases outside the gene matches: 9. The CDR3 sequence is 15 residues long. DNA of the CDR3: TGTGCCAGCAGTATCCCGGGACAGGGGGCGCGGGAGCAGTACTTC. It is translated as CASSIPGQGAREQYF. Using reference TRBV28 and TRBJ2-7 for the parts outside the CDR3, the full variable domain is DVKVTQSSRYLVKRTGEKVFLECVQDMDHENMFWYRQDPGLGLRLIYFSYDVKMKEKGDIPEGYSVSREKKERFSLILESASTNQTSMYLCASSIPGQGAREQYFGPGTRLTVT.

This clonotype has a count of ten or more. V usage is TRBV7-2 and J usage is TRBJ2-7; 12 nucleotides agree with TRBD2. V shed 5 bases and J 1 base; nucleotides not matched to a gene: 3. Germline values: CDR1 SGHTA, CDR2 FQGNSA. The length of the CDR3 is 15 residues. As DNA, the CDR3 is TGTGCCAGCAGCATTGGACTAGCGGGATCCTACGAGCAGTACTTC. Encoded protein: CASSIGLAGSYEQYF.

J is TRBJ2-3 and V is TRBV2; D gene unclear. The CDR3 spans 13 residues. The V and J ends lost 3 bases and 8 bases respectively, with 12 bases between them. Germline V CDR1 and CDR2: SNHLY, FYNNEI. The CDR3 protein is CASSDVGSSTQYF. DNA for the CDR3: TGTGCCAGCAGTGACGTCGGCAGCAGTACGCAGTATTTT.

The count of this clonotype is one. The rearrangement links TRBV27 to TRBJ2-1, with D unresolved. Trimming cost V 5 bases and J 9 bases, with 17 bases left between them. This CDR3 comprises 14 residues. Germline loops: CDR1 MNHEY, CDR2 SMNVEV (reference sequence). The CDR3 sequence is CASSRSVGVSEQFF. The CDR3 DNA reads TGTGCCAGCAGTCGAAGTGTTGGGGTGAGTGAGCAGTTCTTC.

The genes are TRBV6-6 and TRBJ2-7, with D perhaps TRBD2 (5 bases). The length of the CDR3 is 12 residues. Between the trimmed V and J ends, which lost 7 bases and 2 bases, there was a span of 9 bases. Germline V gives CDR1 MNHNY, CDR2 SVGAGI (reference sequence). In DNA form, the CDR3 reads TGTGCCAGCAATAGCGCAACCTACGAGCAGTACTTC. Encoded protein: CASNSATYEQYF.